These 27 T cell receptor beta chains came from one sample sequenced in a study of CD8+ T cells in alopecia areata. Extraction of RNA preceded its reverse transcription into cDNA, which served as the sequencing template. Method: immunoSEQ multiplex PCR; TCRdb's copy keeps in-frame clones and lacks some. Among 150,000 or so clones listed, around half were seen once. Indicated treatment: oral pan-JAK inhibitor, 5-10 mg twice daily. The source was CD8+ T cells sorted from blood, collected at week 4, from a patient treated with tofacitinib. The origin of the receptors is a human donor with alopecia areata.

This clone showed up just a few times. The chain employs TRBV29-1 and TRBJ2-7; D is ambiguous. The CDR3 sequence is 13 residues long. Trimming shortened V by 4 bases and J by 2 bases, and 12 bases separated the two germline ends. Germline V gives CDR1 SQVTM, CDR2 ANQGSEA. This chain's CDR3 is CSVVVRSPYEQYF. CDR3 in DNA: TGCAGCGTTGTGGTCCGGTCACCCTACGAGCAGTACTTC.

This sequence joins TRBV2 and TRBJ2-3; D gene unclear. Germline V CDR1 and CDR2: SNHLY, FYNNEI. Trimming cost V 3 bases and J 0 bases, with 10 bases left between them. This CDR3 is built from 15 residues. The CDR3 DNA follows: TGTGCCAGCAGTGACGCGCCCCCTAGCACAGATACGCAGTATTTT. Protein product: CASSDAPPSTDTQYF. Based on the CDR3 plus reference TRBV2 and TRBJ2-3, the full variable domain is EPEVTQTPSHQVTQMGQEVILRCVPISNHLYFYWYRQILGQKVEFLVSFYNNEISEKSEIFDDQFSVERPDGSNFTLKIRSTKLEDSAMYFCASSDAPPSTDTQYFGPGTRLTVL.

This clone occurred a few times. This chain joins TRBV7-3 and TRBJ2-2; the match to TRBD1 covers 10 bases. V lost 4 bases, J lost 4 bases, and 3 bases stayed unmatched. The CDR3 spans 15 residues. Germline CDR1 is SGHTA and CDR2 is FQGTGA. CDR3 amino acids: CASSSTGGGTGELFF. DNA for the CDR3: TGTGCCAGCAGCTCGACAGGGGGCGGCACCGGGGAGCTGTTTTTT.

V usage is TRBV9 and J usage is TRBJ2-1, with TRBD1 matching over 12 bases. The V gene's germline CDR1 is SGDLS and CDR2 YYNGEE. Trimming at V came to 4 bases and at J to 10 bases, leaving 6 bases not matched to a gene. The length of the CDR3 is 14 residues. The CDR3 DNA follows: TGTGCCAGCAGCACGGGACAGGGGGCGGACGAGCAGTTCTTC. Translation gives CASSTGQGADEQFF.

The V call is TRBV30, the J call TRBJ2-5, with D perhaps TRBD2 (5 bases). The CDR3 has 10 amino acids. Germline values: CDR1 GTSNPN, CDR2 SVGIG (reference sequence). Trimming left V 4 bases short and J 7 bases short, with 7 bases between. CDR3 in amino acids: CAWIEGTQYF. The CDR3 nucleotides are TGTGCCTGGATAGAGGGGACCCAGTACTTC.

This CDR3 reads CASSSQLNTEAFF. CDR3 sequence (DNA): TGTGCCAGCAGCTCACAATTGAACACTGAAGCTTTCTTT. The chain has TRBV5-6 and TRBJ1-1; D not resolved. Germline V CDR1 and CDR2: SGHDT, YYEEEE. Trimming shortened V by 3 bases and J by 0 bases, and 6 bases separated the two germline ends. The CDR3 is 13 amino acids.

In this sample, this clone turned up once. The CDR3 loop is CAWSVRVSPSTDTQYF. CDR3 in DNA: TGTGCCTGGAGTGTTCGTGTATCTCCTAGCACAGATACGCAGTATTTT. The rearrangement joins TRBV30 to TRBJ2-3, with unresolved D. Per germline, CDR1 GTSNPN and CDR2 SVGIG (reference sequence). The V and J ends lost 0 bases and 0 bases respectively, with 13 bases between them. This CDR3 has 16 residues. The whole variable domain, remainder taken from reference TRBV30 and TRBJ2-3, is SQTIHQWPATLVQPVGSPLSLECTVEGTSNPNLYWYRQAAGRGLQLLFYSVGIGQISSEVPQNLSASRPQDRQFILSSKKLLLSDSGFYLCAWSVRVSPSTDTQYFGPGTRLTVL.

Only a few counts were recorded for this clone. CDR3 nucleotide sequence: TGTGCCAGCAGCTTCGAGGGGGACAGCACAGATACGCAGTATTTT. It encodes CASSFEGDSTDTQYF. The V gene is TRBV11-2, the J gene TRBJ2-3; D might be TRBD1 (6 bases). Germline V gene data show CDR1 as SGHAT and CDR2 as FQNNGV. V lost 3 bases and J lost 0, with 10 bases in between. This CDR3 has 15 amino acids.

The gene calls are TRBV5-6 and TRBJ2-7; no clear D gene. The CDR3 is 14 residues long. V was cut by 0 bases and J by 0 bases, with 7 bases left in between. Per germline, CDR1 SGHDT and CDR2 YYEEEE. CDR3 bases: TGTGCCAGCAGCTTGGACGGATTCTCCTACGAGCAGTACTTC. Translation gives CASSLDGFSYEQYF.

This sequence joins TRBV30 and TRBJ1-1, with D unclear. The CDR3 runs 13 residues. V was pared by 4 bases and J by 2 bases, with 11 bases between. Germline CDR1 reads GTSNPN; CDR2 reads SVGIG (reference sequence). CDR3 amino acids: CAWNYGSNTEAFF. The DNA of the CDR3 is TGTGCCTGGAATTACGGTTCTAACACTGAAGCTTTCTTT.

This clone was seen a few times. The CDR3 loop is CSVEGDVSSGNTIYF. DNA for the CDR3: TGCAGCGTTGAAGGGGACGTTTCCTCTGGAAACACCATATATTTT. J is TRBJ1-3 and V is TRBV29-1, with D maybe TRBD1 (5 bases). Germline-derived CDR1 and CDR2 are SQVTM and ANQGSEA. V lost 1 base and J lost 0, with 10 bases in between. The CDR3 has 15 residues.

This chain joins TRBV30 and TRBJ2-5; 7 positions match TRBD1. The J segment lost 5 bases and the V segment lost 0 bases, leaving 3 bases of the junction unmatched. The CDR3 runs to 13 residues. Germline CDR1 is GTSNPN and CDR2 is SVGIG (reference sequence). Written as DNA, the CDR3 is TGTGCCTGGAGTGTACAGGGGTGGGAGACCCAGTACTTC. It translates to CAWSVQGWETQYF.

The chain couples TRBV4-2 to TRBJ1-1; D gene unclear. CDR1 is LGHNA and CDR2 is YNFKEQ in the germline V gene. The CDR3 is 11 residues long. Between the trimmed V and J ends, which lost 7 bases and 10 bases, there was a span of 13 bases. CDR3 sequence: CASTYGWGAFF. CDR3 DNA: TGTGCCAGCACCTACGGTTGGGGAGCTTTCTTT.

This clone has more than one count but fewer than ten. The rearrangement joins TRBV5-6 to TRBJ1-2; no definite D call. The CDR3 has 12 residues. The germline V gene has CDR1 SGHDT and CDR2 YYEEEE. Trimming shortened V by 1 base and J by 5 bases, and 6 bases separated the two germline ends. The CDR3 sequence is CASSLSSYGYTF. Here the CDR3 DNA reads TGTGCCAGCAGCTTGTCTTCATATGGCTACACCTTC.

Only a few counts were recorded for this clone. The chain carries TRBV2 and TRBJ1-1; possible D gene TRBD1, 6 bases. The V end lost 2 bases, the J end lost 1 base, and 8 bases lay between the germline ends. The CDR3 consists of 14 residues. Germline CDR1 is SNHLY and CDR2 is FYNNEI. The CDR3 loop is CASSETGWNTEAFF. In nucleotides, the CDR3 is TGTGCCAGCAGTGAAACAGGGTGGAACACTGAAGCTTTCTTT.

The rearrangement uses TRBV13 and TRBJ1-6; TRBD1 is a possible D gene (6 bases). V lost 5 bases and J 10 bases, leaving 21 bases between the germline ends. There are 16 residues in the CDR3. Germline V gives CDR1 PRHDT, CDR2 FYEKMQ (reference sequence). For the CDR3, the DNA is TGTGCCAGCAGCCCTTCTAGGGGGGTTTCCTACTCACCCCTCCACTTT. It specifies CASSPSRGVSYSPLHF.

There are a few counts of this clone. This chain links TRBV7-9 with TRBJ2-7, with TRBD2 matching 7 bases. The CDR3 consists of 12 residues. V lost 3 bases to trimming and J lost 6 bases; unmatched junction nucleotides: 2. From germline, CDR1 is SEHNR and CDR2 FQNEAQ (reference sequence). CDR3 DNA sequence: TGTGCCAGCAGCTTCGGGGGGTCCGAGCAGTACTTC. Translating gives CASSFGGSEQYF.

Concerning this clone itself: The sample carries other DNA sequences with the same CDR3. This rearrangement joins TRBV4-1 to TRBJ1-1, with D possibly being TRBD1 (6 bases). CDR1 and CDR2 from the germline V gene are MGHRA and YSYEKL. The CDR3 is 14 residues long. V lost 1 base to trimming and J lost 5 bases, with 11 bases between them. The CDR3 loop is CASSQVGGGTEAFF. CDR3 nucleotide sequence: TGCGCCAGCAGCCAAGTAGGGGGGGGGACTGAAGCTTTCTTT.

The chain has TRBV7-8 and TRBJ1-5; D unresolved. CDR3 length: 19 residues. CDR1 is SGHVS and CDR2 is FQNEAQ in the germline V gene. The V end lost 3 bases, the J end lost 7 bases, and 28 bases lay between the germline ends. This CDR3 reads CASSFQFLGAGSTVQPQHF. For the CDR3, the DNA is TGTGCCAGCAGCTTCCAGTTTTTGGGCGCCGGATCTACTGTCCAGCCCCAGCATTTT.

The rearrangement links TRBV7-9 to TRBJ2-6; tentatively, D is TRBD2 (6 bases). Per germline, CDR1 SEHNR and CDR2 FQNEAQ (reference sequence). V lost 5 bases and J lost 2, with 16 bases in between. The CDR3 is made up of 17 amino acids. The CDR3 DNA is TGTGCCAGCAGCCCAACGGCGGGGAGCCCTGGGGCCAACGTCCTGACTTTC. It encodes CASSPTAGSPGANVLTF.

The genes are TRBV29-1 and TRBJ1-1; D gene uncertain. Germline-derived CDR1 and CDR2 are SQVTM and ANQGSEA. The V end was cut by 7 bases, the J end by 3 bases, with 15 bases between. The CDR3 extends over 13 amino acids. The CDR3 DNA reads TGCAGCGCTCACCTGGGAACCGACACTGAAGCTTTCTTT. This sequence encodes CSAHLGTDTEAFF.

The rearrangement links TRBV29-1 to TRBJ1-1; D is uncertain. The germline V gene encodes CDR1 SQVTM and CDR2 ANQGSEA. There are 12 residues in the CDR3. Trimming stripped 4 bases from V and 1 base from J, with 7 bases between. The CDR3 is CSVGAENTEAFF. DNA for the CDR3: TGCAGCGTTGGTGCGGAGAACACTGAAGCTTTCTTT.

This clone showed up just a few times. This CDR3 reads CASTGQGAKNIQYF. As DNA, the CDR3 is TGTGCCAGCACAGGACAGGGGGCCAAAAACATTCAGTACTTC. This rearrangement joins TRBV6-5 to TRBJ2-4, with 9 bases that match TRBD1. V gave up 7 bases and J gave up 1 base; unmatched junction bases: 2. CDR1 is MNHEY, CDR2 SVGAGI, per germline. The CDR3 is made up of 14 amino acids.

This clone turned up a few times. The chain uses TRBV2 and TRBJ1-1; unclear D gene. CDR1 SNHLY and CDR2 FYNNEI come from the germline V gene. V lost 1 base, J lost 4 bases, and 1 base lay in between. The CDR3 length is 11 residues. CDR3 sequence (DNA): TGTGCCAGCAGTGAAGGCACTGAAGCTTTCTTT. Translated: CASSEGTEAFF.

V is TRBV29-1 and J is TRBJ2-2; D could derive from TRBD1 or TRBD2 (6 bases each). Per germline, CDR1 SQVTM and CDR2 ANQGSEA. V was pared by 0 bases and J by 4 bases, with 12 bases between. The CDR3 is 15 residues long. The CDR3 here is CSVEERGRATGELFF. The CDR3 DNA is TGCAGCGTTGAAGAACGGGGGCGGGCCACCGGGGAGCTGTTTTTT.

This CDR3 is CASSADRGYWGYTF. For the CDR3, the DNA is TGTGCCAGCAGCGCGGACAGGGGATACTGGGGCTACACCTTC. The chain has TRBV7-2 and TRBJ1-2; 9 bases match TRBD1. Trimming took 5 bases from V and 8 from J; bases not matched to a gene: 9. Germline loops: CDR1 SGHTA, CDR2 FQGNSA. The CDR3 runs 14 residues.

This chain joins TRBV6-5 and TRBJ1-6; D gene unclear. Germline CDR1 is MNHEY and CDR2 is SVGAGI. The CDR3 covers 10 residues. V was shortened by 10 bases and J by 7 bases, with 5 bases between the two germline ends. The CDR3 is CATGNSPLHF. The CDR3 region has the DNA TGTGCCACCGGGAATTCACCCCTCCACTTT.